This TCR beta chain was identified in a study of T-cell reconstitution after alpha-beta-depleted transplantation in children. Study results and caveats: T-cell numbers and diversity one year post-transplant derived largely from freshly generated T cells. Surviving thymic progenitors and recipient T cells were the source of high TCRbeta diversity at day 60 in some patients.

Unique molecular identifiers featured in how the TCRbeta library was prepared. In TCRdb, the PCR reads were re-called with MiXCR into one record per CDR3 protein. The top ten hold roughly 21% of the sample, which has about 90,000 distinct CDR3 sequences, roughly a sixth seen once. The germline CDR1 and CDR2 sequences are MNHEY and SVGEGT. The CDR3 consists of 14 residues. Deletions cut 5 bases from V and 3 bases from J, with 14 bases between. Of note for this clonotype: As yet, its antigen is unknown.

This specimen was PBMCs, mostly from graft donor cells, taken 180 days after TCRalphabeta/CD19-depleted stem cell transplant. This sequence originates from a male patient between 2 and 15 years old who had a stem cell transplant for acute lymphoblastic leukemia, so the T cells may come from the graft donor. V usage is TRBV6-2 or TRBV6-3 and J usage is TRBJ2-7; a weak D match, TRBD1 (5 bases). The CDR3 sequence: CASSQTMGLYEQYF. The CDR3 DNA sequence: TGTGCCAGCAGTCAGACAATGGGGCTCTACGAGCAGTACTTC.